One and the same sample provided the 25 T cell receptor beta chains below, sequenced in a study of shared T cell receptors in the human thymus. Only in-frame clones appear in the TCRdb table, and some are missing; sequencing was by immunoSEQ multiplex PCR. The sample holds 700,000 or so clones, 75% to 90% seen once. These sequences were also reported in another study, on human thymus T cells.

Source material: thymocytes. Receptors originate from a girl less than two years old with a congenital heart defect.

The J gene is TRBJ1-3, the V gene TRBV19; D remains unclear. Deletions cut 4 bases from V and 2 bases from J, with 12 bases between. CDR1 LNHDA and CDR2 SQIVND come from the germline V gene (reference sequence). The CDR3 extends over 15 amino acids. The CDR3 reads CASSTPRGPGNTIYF. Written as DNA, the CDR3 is TGTGCCAGTAGTACCCCCCGCGGGCCTGGAAACACCATATATTTT.

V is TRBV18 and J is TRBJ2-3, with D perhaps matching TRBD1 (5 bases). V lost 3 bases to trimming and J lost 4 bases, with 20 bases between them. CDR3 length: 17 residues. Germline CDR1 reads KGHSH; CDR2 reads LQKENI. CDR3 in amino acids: CASSPWVKGRVADTQYF. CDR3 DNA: TGTGCCAGCTCACCCTGGGTTAAAGGCAGGGTGGCAGATACGCAGTATTTT.

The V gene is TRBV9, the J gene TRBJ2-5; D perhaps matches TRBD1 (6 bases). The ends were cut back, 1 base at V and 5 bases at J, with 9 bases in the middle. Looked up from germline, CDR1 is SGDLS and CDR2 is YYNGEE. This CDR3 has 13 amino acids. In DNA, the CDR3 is TGTGCCAGCAGCGTAACAGGGTTGGAGACCCAGTACTTC. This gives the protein CASSVTGLETQYF.

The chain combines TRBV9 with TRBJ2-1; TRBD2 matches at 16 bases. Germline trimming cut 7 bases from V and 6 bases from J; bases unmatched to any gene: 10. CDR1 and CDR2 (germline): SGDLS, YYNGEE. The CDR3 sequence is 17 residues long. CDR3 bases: TGTGCCAGCCTTAACGGGACTAGCGGGGGGGCCGGCAATGAGCAGTTCTTC. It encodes CASLNGTSGGAGNEQFF.

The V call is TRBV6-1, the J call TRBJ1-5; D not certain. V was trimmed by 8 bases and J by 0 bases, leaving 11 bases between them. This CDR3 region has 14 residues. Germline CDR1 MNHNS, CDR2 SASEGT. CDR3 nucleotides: TGTGCCAGCCGCAGCCAGGTTAGCAATCAGCCCCAGCATTTT. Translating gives CASRSQVSNQPQHF.

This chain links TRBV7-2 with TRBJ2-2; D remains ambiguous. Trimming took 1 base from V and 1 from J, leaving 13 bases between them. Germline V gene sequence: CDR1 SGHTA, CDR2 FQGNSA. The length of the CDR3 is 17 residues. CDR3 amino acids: CASSLDSVRLNTGELFF. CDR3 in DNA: TGTGCCAGCAGCTTAGATTCAGTCCGTTTGAACACCGGGGAGCTGTTTTTT.

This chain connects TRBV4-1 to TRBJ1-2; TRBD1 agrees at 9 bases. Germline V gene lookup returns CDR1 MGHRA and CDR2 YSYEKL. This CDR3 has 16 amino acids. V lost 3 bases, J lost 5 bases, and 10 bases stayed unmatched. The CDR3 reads CASSHITGTGIYGYTF. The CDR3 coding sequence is TGCGCCAGCAGCCATATAACCGGGACAGGGATTTATGGCTACACCTTC.

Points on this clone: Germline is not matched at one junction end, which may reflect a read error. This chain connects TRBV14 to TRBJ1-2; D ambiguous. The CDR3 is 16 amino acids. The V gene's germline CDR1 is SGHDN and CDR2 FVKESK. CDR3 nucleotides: TGTGCCAGCAGCCTTCAGACACTAGAACAAAGAAATGGCTATACCTTC. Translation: CASSLQTLEQRNGYTF.

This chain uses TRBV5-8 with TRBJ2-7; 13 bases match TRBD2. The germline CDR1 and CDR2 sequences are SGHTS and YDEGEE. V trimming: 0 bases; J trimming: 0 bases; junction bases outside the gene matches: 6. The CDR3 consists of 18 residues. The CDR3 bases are TGTGCCAGCAGCTTGGGGGGGACTAGCGGGGCCATCTCCTACGAGCAGTACTTC. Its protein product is CASSLGGTSGAISYEQYF. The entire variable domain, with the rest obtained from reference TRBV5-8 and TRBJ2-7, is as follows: EAGVTQSPTHLIKTRGQQATLRCSPISGHTSVYWYQQALGLGLQFLLWYDEGEERNRGNFPPRFSGRQFPNYSSELNVNALELEDSALYLCASSLGGTSGAISYEQYFGPGTRLTVT.

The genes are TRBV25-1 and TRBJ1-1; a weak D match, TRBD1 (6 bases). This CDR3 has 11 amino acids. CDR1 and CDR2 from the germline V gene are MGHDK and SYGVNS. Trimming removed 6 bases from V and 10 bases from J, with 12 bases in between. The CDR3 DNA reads TGTGCCAGCAGCCCAGGGGCTGGAGCTTTCTTT. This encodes CASSPGAGAFF.

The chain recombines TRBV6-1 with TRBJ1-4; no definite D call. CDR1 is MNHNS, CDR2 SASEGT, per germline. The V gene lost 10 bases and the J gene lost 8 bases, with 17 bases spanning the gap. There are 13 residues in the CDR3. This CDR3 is CATHEVRAEKLFF. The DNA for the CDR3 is TGTGCCACCCACGAGGTTCGAGCGGAAAAACTGTTTTTT.

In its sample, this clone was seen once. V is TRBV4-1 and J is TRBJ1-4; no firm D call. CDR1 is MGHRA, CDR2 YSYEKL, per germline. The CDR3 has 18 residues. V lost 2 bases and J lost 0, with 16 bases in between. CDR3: CASSQRYSLTTTNEKLFF. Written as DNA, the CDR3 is TGCGCCAGCAGCCAAAGGTACAGCCTGACCACAACTAATGAAAAACTGTTTTTT.

Here the CDR3 DNA reads TGTGCCAGTAGTATCCGGGACAGGAACTCCTACGAGCAGTACTTC. Residues: CASSIRDRNSYEQYF. The V call is TRBV19, the J call TRBJ2-7; 8 nucleotides agree with TRBD1. This CDR3 comprises 15 residues. V shed 3 bases, J shed 0 bases, and the junction held 4 bases outside the gene matches. CDR1 LNHDA and CDR2 SQIVND come from the germline V gene (reference sequence).

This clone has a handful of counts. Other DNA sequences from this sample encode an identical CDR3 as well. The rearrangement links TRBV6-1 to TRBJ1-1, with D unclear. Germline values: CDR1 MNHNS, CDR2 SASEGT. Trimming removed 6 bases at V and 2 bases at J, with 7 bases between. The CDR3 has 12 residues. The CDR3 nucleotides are TGTGCCAGCAGAGCCCTCAACACTGAAGCTTTCTTT. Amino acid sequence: CASRALNTEAFF.

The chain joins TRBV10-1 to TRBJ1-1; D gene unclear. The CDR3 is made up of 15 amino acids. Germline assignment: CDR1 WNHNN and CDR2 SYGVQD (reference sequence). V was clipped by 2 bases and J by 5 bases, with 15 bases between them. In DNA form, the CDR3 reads TGCGCCAGCAGTGAGCTGTGGGGAGTGGGGACTGAAGCTTTCTTT. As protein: CASSELWGVGTEAFF.

The chain's CDR3 is CASSVGGGYGYTF. The CDR3 region has the DNA TGTGCCAGCAGTGTGGGGGGAGGGTATGGCTACACCTTC. This rearrangement joins TRBV2 to TRBJ1-2; the D gene is possibly TRBD1 (5 bases). Germline V gives CDR1 SNHLY, CDR2 FYNNEI. V lost 4 bases to trimming and J lost 5 bases, with 11 bases between them. This CDR3 region has 13 residues.

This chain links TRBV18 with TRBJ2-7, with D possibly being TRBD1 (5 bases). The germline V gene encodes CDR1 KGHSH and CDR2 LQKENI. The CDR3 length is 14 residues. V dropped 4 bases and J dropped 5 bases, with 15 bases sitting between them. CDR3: CASSQPAQANEQYF. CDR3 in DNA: TGTGCCAGCTCACAACCGGCACAGGCCAACGAGCAGTACTTC. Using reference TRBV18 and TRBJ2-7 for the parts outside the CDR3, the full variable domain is NAGVMQNPRHLVRRRGQEARLRCSPMKGHSHVYWYRQLPEEGLKFMVYLQKENIIDESGMPKERFSAEFPKEGPSILRIQQVVRGDSAAYFCASSQPAQANEQYFGPGTRLTVT.

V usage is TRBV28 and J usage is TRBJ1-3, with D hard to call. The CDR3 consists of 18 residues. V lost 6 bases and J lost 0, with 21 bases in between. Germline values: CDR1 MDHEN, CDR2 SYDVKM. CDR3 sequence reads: CASSEGGWVVSSGNTIYF. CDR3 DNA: TGTGCCAGCAGCGAGGGAGGGTGGGTAGTGAGCTCTGGAAACACCATATATTTT.

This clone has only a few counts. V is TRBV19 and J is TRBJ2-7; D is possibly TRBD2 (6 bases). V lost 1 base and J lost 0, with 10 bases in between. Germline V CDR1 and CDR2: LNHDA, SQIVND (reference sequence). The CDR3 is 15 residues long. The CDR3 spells CASSIGEDTSYEQYF. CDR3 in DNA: TGTGCCAGTAGTATAGGGGAGGACACCTCCTACGAGCAGTACTTC.

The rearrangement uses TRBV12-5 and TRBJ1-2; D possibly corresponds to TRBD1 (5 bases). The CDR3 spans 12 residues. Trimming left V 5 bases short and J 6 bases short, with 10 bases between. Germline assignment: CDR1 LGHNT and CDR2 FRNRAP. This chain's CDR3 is CASGPGEDGYTF. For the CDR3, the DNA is TGTGCTAGTGGTCCGGGGGAGGATGGCTACACCTTC. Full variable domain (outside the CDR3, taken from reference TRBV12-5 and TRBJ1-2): DARVTQTPRHKVTEMGQEVTMRCQPILGHNTVFWYRQTMMQGLELLAYFRNRAPLDDSGMPKDRFSAEMPDATLATLKIQPSEPRDSAVYFCASGPGEDGYTFGSGTRLTVV.

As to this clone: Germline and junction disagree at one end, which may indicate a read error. CDR3 amino acids: CASSPGLAGLSSTDTQYF. As DNA, the CDR3 is TGTGCCAGCAGTCCCGGACTAGCGGGGCTCTCTAGCACGGATACGCAGTATTTT. This rearrangement joins TRBV27 to TRBJ2-3, with 12 bases matching TRBD2. This CDR3 has 18 amino acids. Per the germline V gene, CDR1 is MNHEY and CDR2 is SMNVEV (reference sequence).

The CDR3 reads CASSFLLAGAYTDTQYF. The CDR3 DNA reads TGTGCCAGCAGCTTCCTCTTAGCGGGGGCGTACACAGATACGCAGTATTTT. This sequence joins TRBV7-2 and TRBJ2-3; 9 nucleotides line up with TRBD2. The CDR3 totals 17 residues. Germline V gene lookup returns CDR1 SGHTA and CDR2 FQGNSA. The V segment lost 3 bases and the J segment 2 bases; nucleotides outside the gene matches: 9.

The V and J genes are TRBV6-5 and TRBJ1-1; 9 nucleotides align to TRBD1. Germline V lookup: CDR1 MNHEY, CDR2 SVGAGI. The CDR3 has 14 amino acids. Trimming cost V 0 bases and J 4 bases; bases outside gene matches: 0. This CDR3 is CASSYSTGGTEAFF. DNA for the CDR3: TGTGCCAGCAGTTACTCGACAGGGGGCACTGAAGCTTTCTTT.

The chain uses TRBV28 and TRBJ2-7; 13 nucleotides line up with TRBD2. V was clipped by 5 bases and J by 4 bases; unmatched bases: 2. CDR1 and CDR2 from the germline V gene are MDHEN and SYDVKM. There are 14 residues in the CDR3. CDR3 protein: CASSGTSGKYEQYF. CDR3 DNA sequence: TGTGCCAGCAGTGGGACTAGCGGGAAGTACGAGCAGTACTTC.

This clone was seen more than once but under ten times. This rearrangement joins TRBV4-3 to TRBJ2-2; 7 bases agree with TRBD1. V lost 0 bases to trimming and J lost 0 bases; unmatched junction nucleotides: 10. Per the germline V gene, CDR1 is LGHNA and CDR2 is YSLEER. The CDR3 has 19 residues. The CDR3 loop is CASSQEEVGQESNTGELFF. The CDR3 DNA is TGCGCCAGCAGCCAAGAAGAAGTAGGACAGGAATCGAACACCGGGGAGCTGTTTTTT.